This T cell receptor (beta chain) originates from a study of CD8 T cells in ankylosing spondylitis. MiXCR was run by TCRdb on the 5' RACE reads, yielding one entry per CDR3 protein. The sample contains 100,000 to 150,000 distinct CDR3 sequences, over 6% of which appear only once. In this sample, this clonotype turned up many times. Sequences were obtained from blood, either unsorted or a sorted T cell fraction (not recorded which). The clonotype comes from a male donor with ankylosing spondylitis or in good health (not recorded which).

The CDR3 DNA is TGCAGTGCTACGCAACAGGGGGCTGTGGATCAGCCCCAGCATTTT. Residues: CSATQQGAVDQPQHF. V and J are TRBV20-1 and TRBJ1-5, with 9 bases that match TRBD1. V lost 4 bases to trimming and J lost 5 bases; unmatched junction nucleotides: 9. The V gene's germline CDR1 is DFQATT and CDR2 SNEGSKA (reference sequence). This CDR3 has 15 amino acids.